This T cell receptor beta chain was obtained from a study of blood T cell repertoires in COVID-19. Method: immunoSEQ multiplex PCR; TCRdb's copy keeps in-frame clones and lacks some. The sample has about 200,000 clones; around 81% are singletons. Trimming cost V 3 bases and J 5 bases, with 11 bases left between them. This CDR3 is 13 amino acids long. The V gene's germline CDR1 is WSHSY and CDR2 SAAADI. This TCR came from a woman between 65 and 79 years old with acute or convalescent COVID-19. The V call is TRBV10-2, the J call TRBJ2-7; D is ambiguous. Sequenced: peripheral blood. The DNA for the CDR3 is TGCGCCAGCAGTGATTCCCAGGTACACGAGCAGTACTTC. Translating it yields CASSDSQVHEQYF.